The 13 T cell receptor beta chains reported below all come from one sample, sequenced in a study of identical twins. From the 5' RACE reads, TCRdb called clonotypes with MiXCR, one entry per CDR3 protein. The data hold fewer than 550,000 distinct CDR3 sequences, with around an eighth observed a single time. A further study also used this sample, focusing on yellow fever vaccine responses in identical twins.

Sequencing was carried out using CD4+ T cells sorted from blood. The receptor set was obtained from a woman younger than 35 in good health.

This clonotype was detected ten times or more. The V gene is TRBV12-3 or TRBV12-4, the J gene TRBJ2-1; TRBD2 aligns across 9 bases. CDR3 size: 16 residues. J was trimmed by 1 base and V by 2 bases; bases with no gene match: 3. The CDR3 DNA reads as TGTGCCAGCAGTTTATTAGCGGGAGTGTCCTACAATGAGCAGTTCTTC. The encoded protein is CASSLLAGVSYNEQFF.

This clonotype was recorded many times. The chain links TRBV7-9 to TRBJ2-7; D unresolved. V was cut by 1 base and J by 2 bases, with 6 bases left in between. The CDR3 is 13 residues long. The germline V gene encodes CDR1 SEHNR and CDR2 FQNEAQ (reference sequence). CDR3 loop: CASSLDSTYEQYF. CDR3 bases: TGTGCCAGCAGCTTAGATTCTACCTACGAGCAGTACTTC.

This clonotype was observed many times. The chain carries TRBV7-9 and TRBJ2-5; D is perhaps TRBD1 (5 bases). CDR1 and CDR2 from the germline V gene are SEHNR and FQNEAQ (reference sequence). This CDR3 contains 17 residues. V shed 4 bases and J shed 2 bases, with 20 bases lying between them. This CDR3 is CASSSPSDRYLQETQYF. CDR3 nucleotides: TGTGCCAGCAGCTCCCCATCCGACAGATACTTACAAGAGACCCAGTACTTC.

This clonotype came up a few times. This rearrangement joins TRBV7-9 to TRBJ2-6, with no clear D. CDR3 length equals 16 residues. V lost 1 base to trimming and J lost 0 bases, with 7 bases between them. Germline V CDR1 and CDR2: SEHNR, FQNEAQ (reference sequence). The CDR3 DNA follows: TGTGCCAGCAGCTTAGTTTCTCCCTCTGGGGCCAACGTCCTGACTTTC. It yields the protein CASSLVSPSGANVLTF.

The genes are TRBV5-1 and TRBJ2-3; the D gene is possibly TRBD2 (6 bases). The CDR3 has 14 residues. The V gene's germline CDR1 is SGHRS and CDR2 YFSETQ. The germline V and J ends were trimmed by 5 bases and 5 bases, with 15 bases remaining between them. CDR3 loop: CASSRASVKDTQYF. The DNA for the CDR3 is TGCGCCAGCAGTCGGGCTAGCGTGAAAGATACGCAGTATTTT.

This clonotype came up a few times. In DNA, the CDR3 is TGCGCCAGCAGCGACCCGGGGTGGGAAAGAGAGACCCAGTACTTC. This codes for CASSDPGWERETQYF. The chain couples TRBV5-1 to TRBJ2-5, with D perhaps TRBD2 (5 bases). Trimming took 4 bases from V and 4 from J, leaving 17 bases between them. Germline loops: CDR1 SGHRS, CDR2 YFSETQ. This CDR3 has 15 amino acids.

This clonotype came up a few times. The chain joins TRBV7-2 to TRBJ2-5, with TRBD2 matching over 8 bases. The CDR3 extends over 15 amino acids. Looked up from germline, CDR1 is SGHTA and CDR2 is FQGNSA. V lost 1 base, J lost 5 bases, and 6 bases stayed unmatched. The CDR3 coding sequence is TGTGCCAGCAGCTTAGTGAGGGGACTAGTGGAGACCCAGTACTTC. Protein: CASSLVRGLVETQYF.

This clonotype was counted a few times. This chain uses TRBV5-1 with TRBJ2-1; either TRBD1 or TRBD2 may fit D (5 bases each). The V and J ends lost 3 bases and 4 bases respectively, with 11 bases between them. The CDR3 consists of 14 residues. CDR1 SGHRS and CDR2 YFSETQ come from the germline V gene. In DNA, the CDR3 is TGCGCCAGCAGCTGGGGGTTCCGATACAATGAGCAGTTCTTC. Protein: CASSWGFRYNEQFF. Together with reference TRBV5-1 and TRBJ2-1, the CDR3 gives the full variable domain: KAGVTQTPRYLIKTRGQQVTLSCSPISGHRSVSWYQQTPGQGLQFLFEYFSETQRNKGNFPGRFSGRQFSNSRSEMNVSTLELGDSALYLCASSWGFRYNEQFFGPGTRLTVL.

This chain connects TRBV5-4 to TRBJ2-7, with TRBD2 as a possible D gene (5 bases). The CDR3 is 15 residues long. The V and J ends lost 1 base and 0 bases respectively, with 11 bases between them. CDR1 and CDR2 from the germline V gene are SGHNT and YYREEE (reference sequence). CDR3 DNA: TGTGCCAGCAGCTTGCAGGTTGCGGGCTCCTACGAGCAGTACTTC. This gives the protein CASSLQVAGSYEQYF.

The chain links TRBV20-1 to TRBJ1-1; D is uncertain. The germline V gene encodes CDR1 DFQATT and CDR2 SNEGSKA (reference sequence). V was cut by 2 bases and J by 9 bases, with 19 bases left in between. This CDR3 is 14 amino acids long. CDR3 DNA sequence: TGCAGTGCTAGACCCGACACCCCAACCCCAAAAGCTTTCTTT. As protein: CSARPDTPTPKAFF.

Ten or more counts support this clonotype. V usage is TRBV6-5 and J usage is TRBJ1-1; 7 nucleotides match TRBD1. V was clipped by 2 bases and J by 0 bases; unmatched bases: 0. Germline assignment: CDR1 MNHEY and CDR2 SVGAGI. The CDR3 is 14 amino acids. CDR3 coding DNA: TGTGCCAGCAGTTACGACAGGGTGAACACTGAAGCTTTCTTT. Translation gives CASSYDRVNTEAFF.

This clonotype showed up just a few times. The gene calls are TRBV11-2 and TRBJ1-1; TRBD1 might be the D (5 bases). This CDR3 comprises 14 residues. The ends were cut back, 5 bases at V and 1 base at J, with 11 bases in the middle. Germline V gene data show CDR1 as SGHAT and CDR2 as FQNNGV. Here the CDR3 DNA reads TGTGCCAGCAGCCACAGGAGTGCGAACACTGAAGCTTTCTTT. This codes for CASSHRSANTEAFF.

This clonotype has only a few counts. For the CDR3, the DNA is TGTGCCTACGGACAGGGAGGTTCCTACGAGCAGTACTTC. Translating it yields CAYGQGGSYEQYF. This sequence joins TRBV30 and TRBJ2-7; TRBD1 agrees at 8 bases. The CDR3 is 13 residues long. CDR1 and CDR2 (germline): GTSNPN, SVGIG (reference sequence). Trimming took 7 bases from V and 1 from J; bases not matched to a gene: 6.